This T cell receptor beta chain derives from a study of blood T cell repertoires in COVID-19. Germline values: CDR1 SGHVS, CDR2 FQNEAQ. The CDR3 is 15 residues long. V lost 5 bases, J lost 1 base, and 5 bases stayed unmatched. The table came from immunoSEQ multiplex PCR; TCRdb's copy has only in-frame clones and leaves some out. The sample holds around 13,000 clones, around 90% seen once. This clonotype originated in a woman aged 70-85 years with active COVID-19. The specimen sequenced was peripheral blood. The J gene is TRBJ2-3, the V gene TRBV7-8; TRBD2 agrees at 8 bases. The CDR3 loop reads CASSQREGGTDTQYF. CDR3 bases: TGTGCCAGCAGCCAACGGGAGGGCGGCACAGATACGCAGTATTTT. Full variable domain (outside the CDR3, taken from reference TRBV7-8 and TRBJ2-3): GAGVSQSPRYKVAKRGQDVALRCDPISGHVSLFWYQQALGQGPEFLTYFQNEAQLDKSGLPSDRFFAERPEGSVSTLKIQRTQQEDSAVYLCASSQREGGTDTQYFGPGTRLTVL.